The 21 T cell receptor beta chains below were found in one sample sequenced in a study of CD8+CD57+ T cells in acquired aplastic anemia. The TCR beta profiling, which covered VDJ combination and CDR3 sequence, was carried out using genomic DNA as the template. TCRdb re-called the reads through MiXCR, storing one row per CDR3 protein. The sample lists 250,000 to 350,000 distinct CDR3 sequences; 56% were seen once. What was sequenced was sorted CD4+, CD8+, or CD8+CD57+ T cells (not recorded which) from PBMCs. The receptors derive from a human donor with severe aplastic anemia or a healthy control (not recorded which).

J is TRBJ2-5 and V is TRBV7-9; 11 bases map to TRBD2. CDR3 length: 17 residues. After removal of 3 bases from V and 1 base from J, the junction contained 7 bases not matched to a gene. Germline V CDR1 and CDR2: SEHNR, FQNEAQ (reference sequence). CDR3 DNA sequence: TGTGCCAGCAGCTTTCTGGTCGGGACTAGCGGCCAAGAGACCCAGTACTTC. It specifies CASSFLVGTSGQETQYF.

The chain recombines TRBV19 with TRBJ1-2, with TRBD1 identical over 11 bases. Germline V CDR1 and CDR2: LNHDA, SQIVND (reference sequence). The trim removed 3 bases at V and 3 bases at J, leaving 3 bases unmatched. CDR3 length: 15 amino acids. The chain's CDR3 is CASSIRTGGHYGYTF. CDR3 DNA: TGTGCCAGTAGTATCCGGACAGGGGGCCACTATGGCTACACCTTC. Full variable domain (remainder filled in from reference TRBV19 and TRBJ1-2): DGGITQSPKYLFRKEGQNVTLSCEQNLNHDAMYWYRQDPGQGLRLIYYSQIVNDFQKGDIAEGYSVSREKKESFPLTVTSAQKNPTAFYLCASSIRTGGHYGYTFGSGTRLTVV.

The CDR3 loop is CASSLKEVHQHF. CDR3 in DNA: TGTGCCAGCAGCTTGAAGGAGGTACACCAGCATTTT. The V and J genes are TRBV7-2 and TRBJ1-5; unclear D gene. Trimming cost V 3 bases and J 12 bases, with 12 bases left between them. The CDR3 contains 12 residues. Germline CDR1 and CDR2: SGHTA and FQGNSA.

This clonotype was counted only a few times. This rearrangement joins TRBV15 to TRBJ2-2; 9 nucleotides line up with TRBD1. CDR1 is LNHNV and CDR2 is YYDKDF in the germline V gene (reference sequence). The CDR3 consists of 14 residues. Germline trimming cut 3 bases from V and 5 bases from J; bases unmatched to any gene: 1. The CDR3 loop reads CATSRDRGTGELFF. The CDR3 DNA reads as TGTGCCACCAGCAGGGACAGGGGTACCGGGGAGCTGTTTTTT.

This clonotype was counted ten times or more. The CDR3 region is CASSPTGGTGELFF. CDR3 sequence (DNA): TGTGCCAGCAGCCCGACGGGGGGTACCGGGGAGCTGTTTTTT. V usage is TRBV7-3 and J usage is TRBJ2-2, with 7 nucleotides matching TRBD2. With 5 bases clipped from V and 5 bases from J, the junction kept 5 bases outside the gene matches. The germline CDR1 and CDR2 sequences are SGHTA and FQGTGA. The CDR3 is 14 residues long.

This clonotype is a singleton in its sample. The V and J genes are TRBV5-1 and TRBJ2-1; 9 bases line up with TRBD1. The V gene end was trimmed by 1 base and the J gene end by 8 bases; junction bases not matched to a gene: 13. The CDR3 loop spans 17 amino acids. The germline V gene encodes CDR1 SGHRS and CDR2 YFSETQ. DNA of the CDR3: TGCGCCAGCAGCTTGTTCCCCGGGACAGGGAGGGATTATGAGCAGTTCTTC. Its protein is CASSLFPGTGRDYEQFF.

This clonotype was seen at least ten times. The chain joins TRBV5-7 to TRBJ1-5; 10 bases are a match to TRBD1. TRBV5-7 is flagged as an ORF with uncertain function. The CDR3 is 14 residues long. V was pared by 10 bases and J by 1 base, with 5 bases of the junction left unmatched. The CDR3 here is CADGQGGSNQPQHF. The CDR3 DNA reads TGTGCCGATGGACAGGGGGGAAGCAATCAGCCCCAGCATTTT.

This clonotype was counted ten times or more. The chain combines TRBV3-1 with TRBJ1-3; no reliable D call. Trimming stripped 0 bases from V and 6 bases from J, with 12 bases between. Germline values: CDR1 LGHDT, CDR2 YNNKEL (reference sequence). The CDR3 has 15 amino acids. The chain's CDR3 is CASSQDRRFENTIYF. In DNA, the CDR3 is TGTGCCAGCAGCCAAGATAGGCGTTTCGAAAACACCATATATTTT. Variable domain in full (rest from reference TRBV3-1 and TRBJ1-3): DTAVSQTPKYLVTQMGNDKSIKCEQNLGHDTMYWYKQDSKKFLKIMFSYNNKELIINETVPNRFSPKSPDKAHLNLHINSLELGDSAVYFCASSQDRRFENTIYFGEGSWLTVV.

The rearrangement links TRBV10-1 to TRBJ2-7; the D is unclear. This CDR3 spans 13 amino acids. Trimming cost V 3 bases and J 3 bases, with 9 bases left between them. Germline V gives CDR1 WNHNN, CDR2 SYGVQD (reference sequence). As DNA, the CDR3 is TGCGCCAGCAGTGACCGTCTAGACTACGAGCAGTACTTC. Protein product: CASSDRLDYEQYF.

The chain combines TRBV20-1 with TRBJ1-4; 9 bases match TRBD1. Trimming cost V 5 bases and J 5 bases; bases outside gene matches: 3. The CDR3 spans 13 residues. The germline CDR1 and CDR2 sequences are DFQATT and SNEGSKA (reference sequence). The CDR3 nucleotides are TGCAGTGCTCCGGGACAGGGCAATGAAAAACTGTTTTTT. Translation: CSAPGQGNEKLFF.

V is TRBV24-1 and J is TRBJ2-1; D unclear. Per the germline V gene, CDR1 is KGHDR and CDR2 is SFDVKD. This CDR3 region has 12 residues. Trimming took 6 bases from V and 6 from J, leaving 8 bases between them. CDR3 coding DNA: TGTGCCACCAGTAAGACGGTCAATGAGCAGTTCTTC. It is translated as CATSKTVNEQFF.

CDR3 region: CSVVGARVYYEQYF. The CDR3 region has the DNA TGCAGCGTTGTGGGGGCCAGGGTCTACTACGAGCAGTACTTC. This chain connects TRBV29-1 to TRBJ2-7, with D possibly TRBD1 on 6 matching bases. V was trimmed by 4 bases and J by 3 bases, leaving 16 bases between them. The CDR3 has 14 residues. Germline values: CDR1 SQVTM, CDR2 ANQGSEA.

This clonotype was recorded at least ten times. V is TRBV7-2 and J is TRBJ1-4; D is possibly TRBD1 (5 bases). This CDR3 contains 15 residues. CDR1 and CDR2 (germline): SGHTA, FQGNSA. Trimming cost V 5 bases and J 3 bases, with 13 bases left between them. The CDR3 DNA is TGTGCCAGCAGCCTGGACAAGCACCCTAATGAAAAACTGTTTTTT. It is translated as CASSLDKHPNEKLFF.

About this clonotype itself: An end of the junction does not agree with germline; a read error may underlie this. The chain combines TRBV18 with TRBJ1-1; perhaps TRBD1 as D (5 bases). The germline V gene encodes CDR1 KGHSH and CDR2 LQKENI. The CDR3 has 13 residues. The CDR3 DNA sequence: TGTGCCAACTCACTCGACAGTAACACTGAAGCTTTCTTT. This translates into CANSLDSNTEAFF.

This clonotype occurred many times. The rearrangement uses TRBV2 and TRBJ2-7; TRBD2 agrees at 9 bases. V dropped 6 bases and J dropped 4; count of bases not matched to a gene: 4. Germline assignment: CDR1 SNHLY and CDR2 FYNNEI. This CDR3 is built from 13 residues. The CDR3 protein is CASRTSGVYEQYF. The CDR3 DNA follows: TGTGCCAGCAGGACTAGCGGCGTTTACGAGCAGTACTTC.

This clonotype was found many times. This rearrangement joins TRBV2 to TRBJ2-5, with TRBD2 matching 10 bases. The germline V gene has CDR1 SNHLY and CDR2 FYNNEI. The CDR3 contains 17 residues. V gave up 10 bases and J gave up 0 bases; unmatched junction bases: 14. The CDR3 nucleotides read TGTGCCATCAAAGGATGGCTAGCGGGGGAAAACCAAGAGACCCAGTACTTC. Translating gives CAIKGWLAGENQETQYF.

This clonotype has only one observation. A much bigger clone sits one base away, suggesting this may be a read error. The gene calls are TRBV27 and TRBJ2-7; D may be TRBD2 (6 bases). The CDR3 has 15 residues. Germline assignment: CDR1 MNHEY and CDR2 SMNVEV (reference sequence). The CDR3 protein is CANSSLGTLIYEQYF. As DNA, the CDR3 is TGTGCCAACAGTTCCCTAGGGACTCTGATCTACGAGCAGTACTTC.

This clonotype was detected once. CDR3 nucleotides: TGCGCCAGCAGCAGGAGGACGGGGACAGGGAACACTGAAGCTTTCTTT. It yields the protein CASSRRTGTGNTEAFF. The J gene is TRBJ1-1, the V gene TRBV5-1; 8 bases match TRBD1. Germline V gives CDR1 SGHRS, CDR2 YFSETQ. The CDR3 has 16 residues. The J segment lost 1 base and the V segment lost 4 bases, leaving 9 bases of the junction unmatched.

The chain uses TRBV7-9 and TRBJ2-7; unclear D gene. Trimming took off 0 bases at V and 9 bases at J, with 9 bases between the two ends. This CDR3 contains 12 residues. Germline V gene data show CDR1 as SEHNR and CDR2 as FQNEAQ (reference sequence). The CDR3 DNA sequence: TGTGCCAGCAGCTTAGCAGGGTCTTGGCAGTACTTC. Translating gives CASSLAGSWQYF.

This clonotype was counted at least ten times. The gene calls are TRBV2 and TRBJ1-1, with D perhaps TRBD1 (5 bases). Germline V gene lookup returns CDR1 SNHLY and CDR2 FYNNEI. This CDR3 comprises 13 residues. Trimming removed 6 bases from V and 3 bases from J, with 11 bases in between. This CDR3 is CASRQGSHTEAFF. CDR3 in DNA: TGTGCCAGCAGGCAGGGATCGCACACTGAAGCTTTCTTT.

The CDR3 coding sequence is TGTGCCAGCAGTGCTCACAGGGGCCGAAGCTCCTACGAGCAGTACTTC. Translated: CASSAHRGRSSYEQYF. The chain employs TRBV7-9 and TRBJ2-7; 7 bases align to TRBD1. With V trimmed by 6 bases and J by 0 bases, 11 bases remained unmatched. CDR1 is SEHNR and CDR2 is FQNEAQ in the germline V gene (reference sequence). This CDR3 has 16 residues.